A single sample gave rise to the 8 T cell receptor beta chains below, sequenced in a study of blood T cells in healthy people across ages. A second PCR of roughly 6 to 12 cycles used a sample-barcoded 5' primer and a J-beta primer mix. MiXCR, run by TCRdb on the 5' RACE reads, gives a single entry per CDR3 protein. The repertoire holds hundreds of thousands of distinct CDR3 sequences, with roughly 25% as singletons. The same sample was also used in a study of T cells of mothers and their children.

The sequencing input was blood. The receptor set was obtained from a boy aged 5-17 years in good health.

The chain joins TRBV29-1 to TRBJ2-3, with 9 bases fitting TRBD1. Per the germline V gene, CDR1 is SQVTM and CDR2 is ANQGSEA. This CDR3 has 14 residues. The trim removed 8 bases at V and 4 bases at J, leaving 10 bases unmatched. For the CDR3, the DNA is TGCAGCACCCGACAGGGGGTGGTCTCAGATACGCAGTATTTT. Encoded protein: CSTRQGVVSDTQYF.

This clonotype was seen a few times. The CDR3 sequence is CASSLLPYEQYF. The CDR3 DNA is TGTGCCAGCAGTTTGCTGCCCTACGAGCAGTACTTC. The rearrangement joins TRBV12-3 or TRBV12-4 to TRBJ2-5, with unresolved D. The end of the DNA is better explained by TRBJ2-7, so the J call may be wrong. The CDR3 runs 12 residues.

This clonotype has only a few counts. This chain links TRBV27 with TRBJ2-7, with D unclear. This CDR3 comprises 16 residues. Trimming removed 0 bases from V and 6 bases from J, with 18 bases in between. Germline V gene data show CDR1 as MNHEY and CDR2 as SMNVEV (reference sequence). The CDR3 region is CASSLSLPSRSGEQYF. CDR3 DNA: TGTGCCAGCAGTTTATCGTTACCCTCACGTAGTGGCGAGCAGTACTTC.

In this sample, this clonotype turned up many times. The V gene is TRBV27, the J gene TRBJ1-4; D is undetermined. This CDR3 has 13 amino acids. Germline CDR1 MNHEY, CDR2 SMNVEV (reference sequence). Trimming pared 3 bases from V and 7 bases from J, leaving 9 bases between. The CDR3 region is CASSFSGFEKLFF. The CDR3 coding sequence is TGTGCCAGCAGTTTTTCGGGTTTTGAAAAACTGTTTTTT. Based on the CDR3 plus reference TRBV27 and TRBJ1-4, the full variable domain is EAQVTQNPRYLITVTGKKLTVTCSQNMNHEYMSWYRQDPGLGLRQIYYSMNVEVTDKGDVPEGYKVSRKEKRNFPLILESPSPNQTSLYFCASSFSGFEKLFFGSGTQLSVL.

This chain links TRBV20-1 with TRBJ2-5, with D perhaps TRBD2 (5 bases). With the DNA end fitting TRBJ2-1 better, the J assignment may be wrong. Germline assignment: CDR1 DFQATT and CDR2 SNEGSKA (reference sequence). The CDR3 has 14 residues. The DNA for the CDR3 is TGCAGTGCTAGAGAGGGGAACGGGATCAATGAGCAGTTCTTC. This translates into CSAREGNGINEQFF.

This chain joins TRBV12-3 or TRBV12-4 and TRBJ2-5; D gene unclear. The CDR3 loop spans 11 amino acids. V gave up 3 bases and J gave up 5 bases, with 4 bases separating them. The CDR3 sequence: CASSFHETQYF. CDR3 bases: TGTGCCAGCAGTTTTCACGAGACCCAGTACTTC.

The chain joins TRBV9 to TRBJ1-6; 7 positions agree with TRBD1. The length of the CDR3 is 13 residues. CDR1 is SGDLS and CDR2 is YYNGEE in the germline V gene. J lost 9 bases, V lost 2 bases, and 2 bases had no gene match. CDR3 DNA sequence: TGTGCCAGCAGCGTCGCAGGGGGTTCACCCCTCCACTTT. It specifies CASSVAGGSPLHF.

The table lists this clonotype with a few counts. V and J are TRBV5-1 and TRBJ2-7, with 13 bases fitting TRBD2. Germline CDR1 SGHRS, CDR2 YFSETQ. The CDR3 contains 16 residues. V lost 4 bases and J lost 2; bases outside the gene matches: 6. CDR3 protein: CASSTGLAGEPYEQYF. In DNA form, the CDR3 reads TGCGCCAGCAGCACAGGACTAGCGGGGGAGCCCTACGAGCAGTACTTC.